The 2 T cell receptor beta chains below come from one sample, sequenced in a study of cytomegalovirus exposure and HLA in healthy donors. Produced via immunoSEQ multiplex PCR; TCRdb's table is partial and in-frame only. The sample holds about 160,000 clones, around 90% seen once. The sequenced sample consisted of PBMCs. These receptors all stem from a woman under 30 in good health and CMV-seropositive.

This clone was picked up one time. The rearrangement links TRBV4-3 to TRBJ1-1; TRBD1 might be the D (6 bases). Trimming cost V 0 bases and J 4 bases, with 15 bases left between them. CDR1 and CDR2 from the germline V gene are LGHNA and YSLEER. The CDR3 spans 16 residues. CDR3 loop: CASSQETVGGATEAFF. In DNA form, the CDR3 reads TGCGCCAGCAGCCAAGAAACGGTAGGGGGGGCCACTGAAGCTTTCTTT.

The chain has TRBV10-2 and TRBJ1-5; possible D gene TRBD1, 5 bases. This CDR3 is built from 13 residues. V lost 7 bases and J lost 1, with 8 bases in between. Germline lookup yields CDR1 WSHSY and CDR2 SAAADI. The CDR3 nucleotides are TGCGCCAGCATGGGGGGGAGCAATCAGCCCCAGCATTTT. Protein sequence: CASMGGSNQPQHF.